These 10 T cell receptor beta chains were sequenced from one sample in a study of OX40 agonist ivuxolimab in advanced cancers. Method: immunoSEQ multiplex PCR; TCRdb's copy keeps in-frame clones and lacks some. Of approximately 70,000 clones in the sample, almost 90% were seen once. The sample here was CD4+ or CD8+ T cells sorted from blood, taken in a trial of the OX40 agonist ivuxolimab. The origin of the receptors is an adult with an advanced solid tumor such as melanoma, head and neck, liver or kidney cancer.

This rearrangement joins TRBV7-2 to TRBJ2-5; the D gene is possibly TRBD2 (6 bases). There are 17 residues in the CDR3. The V gene lost 1 base and the J gene lost 3 bases, with 18 bases spanning the gap. Per the germline V gene, CDR1 is SGHTA and CDR2 is FQGNSA. This CDR3 is CASSLGLRREGKETQYF. For the CDR3, the DNA is TGTGCCAGCAGCTTAGGTCTCCGGCGGGAAGGGAAAGAGACCCAGTACTTC.

The V gene is TRBV10-3, the J gene TRBJ2-7; 14 bases fit TRBD2. The V and J ends lost 6 bases and 5 bases, in that order; junction bases with no gene match: 0. This CDR3 has 13 residues. Germline values: CDR1 ENHRY, CDR2 SYGVKD. The CDR3, as DNA: TGTGCCATCAGGACTAGCGGGGGGGACGAGCAGTACTTC. Translated: CAIRTSGGDEQYF.

The chain uses TRBV27 and TRBJ1-1; TRBD1 might be the D (5 bases). Per germline, CDR1 MNHEY and CDR2 SMNVEV (reference sequence). Between the trimmed V and J ends, which lost 3 bases and 2 bases, there was a span of 7 bases. The CDR3 loop spans 13 amino acids. CDR3 DNA: TGTGCCAGCAGTTTTACAGGTAACACTGAAGCTTTCTTT. Protein product: CASSFTGNTEAFF.

In the case of this clone: An end of the junction does not agree with germline; a read error may underlie this. This chain joins TRBV10-1 and TRBJ2-2; 13 bases fit TRBD2. Germline-derived CDR1 and CDR2 are WNHNN and SYGVQD (reference sequence). The CDR3 runs to 16 residues. CDR3 in DNA: TGCGCCGATCCACCTGGGACTAGCGGGGAACACCGGGGAGCTGTTTTT. Its translation is CADPPGTSGEHRGAVF.

This clone was detected once. The gene calls are TRBV12-5 and TRBJ1-4, with D unclear. Per germline, CDR1 LGHNT and CDR2 FRNRAP. The CDR3 contains 14 residues. The CDR3 coding sequence is TGTGCCTCGGATGAGGGCGAGGCTAATGAAAAACTGTTTTTT. This translates into CASDEGEANEKLFF.

J is TRBJ2-7 and V is TRBV28; TRBD1 might be the D (6 bases). CDR3 size: 13 residues. The V end was cut by 7 bases, the J end by 5 bases, with 15 bases between. In germline, CDR1 is MDHEN, CDR2 SYDVKM. The CDR3 sequence: CASMERGFHEQYF. As DNA, the CDR3 is TGTGCCAGCATGGAGAGGGGGTTCCACGAGCAGTACTTC.

As DNA, the CDR3 is TGTGCCAGCAGTTTGGGGGCGGGGGGCGACCTCAATGAGCAGTTCTTC. Translated, it gives CASSLGAGGDLNEQFF. The rearrangement joins TRBV28 to TRBJ2-1, with 8 bases matching TRBD2. This CDR3 has 16 amino acids. Unmatched junction bases numbered 10, after V lost 3 bases and J lost 6 bases. The germline gives CDR1 MDHEN, CDR2 SYDVKM.

V is TRBV27 and J is TRBJ2-3, with D perhaps matching TRBD1 (6 bases). With 6 bases removed from V and 2 bases from J, the gap between germline ends came to 9 bases. There are 13 residues in the CDR3. Germline V gene data show CDR1 as MNHEY and CDR2 as SMNVEV (reference sequence). CDR3 protein: CASRDSYTDTQYF. The CDR3 region has the DNA TGTGCCAGCAGGGACAGCTACACAGATACGCAGTATTTT.

The chain is built from TRBV9 and TRBJ2-7; D is possibly TRBD1 or TRBD2 (5 bases each). The germline V gene encodes CDR1 SGDLS and CDR2 YYNGEE. This CDR3 is 14 amino acids long. V was clipped by 3 bases and J by 2 bases, with 12 bases between them. The CDR3 reads CASSAGTLTYEQYF. DNA for the CDR3: TGTGCCAGCAGCGCCGGGACCCTAACCTACGAGCAGTACTTC. Based on the CDR3 plus reference TRBV9 and TRBJ2-7, the full variable domain is DSGVTQTPKHLITATGQRVTLRCSPRSGDLSVYWYQQSLDQGLQFLIQYYNGEERAKGNILERFSAQQFPDLHSELNLSSLELGDSALYFCASSAGTLTYEQYFGPGTRLTVT.

As for this clone: One end of the junction varies from germline; a read error may be responsible. The chain links TRBV5-5 to TRBJ2-7, with 7 bases identical to TRBD1. The CDR3 extends over 14 amino acids. Germline V CDR1 and CDR2: SGHKS, YYEKEE (reference sequence). The CDR3 DNA reads TGTGCCAGCAGCTTGGAGGGACAGAGCCCCTCAGCTCACTTC. Translating gives CASSLEGQSPSAHF. Using reference TRBV5-5 and TRBJ2-7 for the parts outside the CDR3, the full variable domain is DAGVTQSPTHLIKTRGQQVTLRCSPISGHKSVSWYQQVLGQGPQFIFQYYEKEERGRGNFPDRFSARQFPNYSSELNVNALLLGDSALYLCASSLEGQSPSAHFGPGTRLTVT.